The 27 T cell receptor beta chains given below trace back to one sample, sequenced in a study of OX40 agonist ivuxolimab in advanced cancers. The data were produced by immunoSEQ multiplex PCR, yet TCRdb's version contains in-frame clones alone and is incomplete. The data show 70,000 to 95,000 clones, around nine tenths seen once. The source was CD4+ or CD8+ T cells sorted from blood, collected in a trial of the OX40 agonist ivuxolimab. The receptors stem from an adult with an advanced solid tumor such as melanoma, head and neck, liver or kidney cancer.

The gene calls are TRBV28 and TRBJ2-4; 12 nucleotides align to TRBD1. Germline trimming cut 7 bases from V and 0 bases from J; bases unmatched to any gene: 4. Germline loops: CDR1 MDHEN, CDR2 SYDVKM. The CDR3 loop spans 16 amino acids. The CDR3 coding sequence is TGTGCCAGCAAGGGGGACAGGGGGCTAGCCAAAAACATTCAGTACTTC. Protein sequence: CASKGDRGLAKNIQYF.

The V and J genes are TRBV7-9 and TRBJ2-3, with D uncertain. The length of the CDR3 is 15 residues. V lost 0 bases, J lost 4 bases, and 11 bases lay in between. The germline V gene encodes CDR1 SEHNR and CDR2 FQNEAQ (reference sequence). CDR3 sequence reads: CASSLAIPRADTQYF. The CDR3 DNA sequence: TGTGCCAGCAGCTTAGCAATCCCCCGCGCAGATACGCAGTATTTT.

CDR3 sequence (DNA): TGTGCCAGCAGCCAATTATTGGCGGGAGCGGAGACCCAGTACTTC. This gives the protein CASSQLLAGAETQYF. The chain combines TRBV14 with TRBJ2-5; 7 positions agree with TRBD2. V shed 2 bases and J 5 bases; nucleotides not matched to a gene: 8. Germline V gene sequence: CDR1 SGHDN, CDR2 FVKESK. The CDR3 runs 15 residues.

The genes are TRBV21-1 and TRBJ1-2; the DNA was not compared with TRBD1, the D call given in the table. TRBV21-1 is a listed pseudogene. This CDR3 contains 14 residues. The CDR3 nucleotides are TGTGCCAGCAGCAGGGACAGGGATTTCTATGGCTACACCTTC. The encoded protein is CASSRDRDFYGYTF.

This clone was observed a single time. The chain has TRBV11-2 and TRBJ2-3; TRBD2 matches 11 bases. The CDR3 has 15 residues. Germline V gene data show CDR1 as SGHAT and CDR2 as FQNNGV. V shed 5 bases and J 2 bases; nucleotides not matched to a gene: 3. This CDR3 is CASSGLAGLTDTQYF. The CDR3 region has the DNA TGTGCCAGCAGCGGACTAGCGGGCCTCACAGATACGCAGTATTTT. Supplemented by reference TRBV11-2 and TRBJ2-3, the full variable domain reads EAGVAQSPRYKIIEKRQSVAFWCNPISGHATLYWYQQILGQGPKLLIQFQNNGVVDDSQLPKDRFSAERLKGVDSTLKIQPAKLEDSAVYLCASSGLAGLTDTQYFGPGTRLTVL.

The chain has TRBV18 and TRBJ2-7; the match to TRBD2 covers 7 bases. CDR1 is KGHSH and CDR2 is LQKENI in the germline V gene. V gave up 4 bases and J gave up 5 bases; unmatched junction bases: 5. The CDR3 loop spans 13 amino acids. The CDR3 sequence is CASSLSGIHEQYF. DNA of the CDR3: TGTGCCAGCTCACTCAGCGGGATCCACGAGCAGTACTTC.

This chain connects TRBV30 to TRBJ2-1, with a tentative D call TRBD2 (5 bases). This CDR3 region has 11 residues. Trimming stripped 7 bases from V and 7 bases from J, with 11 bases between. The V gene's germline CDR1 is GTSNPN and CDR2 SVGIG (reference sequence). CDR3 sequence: CAYAAANEQFF. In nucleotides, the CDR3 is TGTGCCTACGCAGCGGCGAATGAGCAGTTCTTC.

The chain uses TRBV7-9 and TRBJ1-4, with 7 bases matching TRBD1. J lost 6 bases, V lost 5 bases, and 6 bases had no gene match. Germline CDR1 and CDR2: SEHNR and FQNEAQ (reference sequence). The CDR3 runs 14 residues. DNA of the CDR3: TGTGCCAGCAGCCCCAGGACAGGTGATGAAAAACTGTTTTTT. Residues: CASSPRTGDEKLFF.

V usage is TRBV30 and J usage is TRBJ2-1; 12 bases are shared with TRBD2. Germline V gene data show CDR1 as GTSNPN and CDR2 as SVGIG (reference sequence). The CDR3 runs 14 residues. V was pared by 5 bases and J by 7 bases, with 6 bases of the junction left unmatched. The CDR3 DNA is TGTGCCTGGTCTAGCGGGAGGGCCTTAAATGAGCAGTTCTTC. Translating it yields CAWSSGRALNEQFF. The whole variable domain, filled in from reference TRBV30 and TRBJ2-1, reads SQTIHQWPATLVQPVGSPLSLECTVEGTSNPNLYWYRQAAGRGLQLLFYSVGIGQISSEVPQNLSASRPQDRQFILSSKKLLLSDSGFYLCAWSSGRALNEQFFGPGTRLTVL.

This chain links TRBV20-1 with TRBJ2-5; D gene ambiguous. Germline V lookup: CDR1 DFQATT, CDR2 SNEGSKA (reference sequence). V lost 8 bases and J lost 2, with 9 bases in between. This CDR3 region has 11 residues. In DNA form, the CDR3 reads TGCAGTCTTACAGTTCAAGAGACCCAGTACTTC. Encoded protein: CSLTVQETQYF.

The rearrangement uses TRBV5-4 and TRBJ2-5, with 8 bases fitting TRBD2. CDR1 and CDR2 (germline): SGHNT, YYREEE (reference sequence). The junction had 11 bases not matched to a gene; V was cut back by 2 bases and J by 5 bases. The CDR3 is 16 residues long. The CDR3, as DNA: TGTGCCAGCAGCTTCCCAAGCGGGAGAGGAGTGGAGACCCAGTACTTC. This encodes CASSFPSGRGVETQYF. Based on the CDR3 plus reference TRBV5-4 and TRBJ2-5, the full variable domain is ETGVTQSPTHLIKTRGQQVTLRCSSQSGHNTVSWYQQALGQGPQFIFQYYREEENGRGNFPPRFSGLQFPNYSSELNVNALELDDSALYLCASSFPSGRGVETQYFGPGTRLLVL.

This CDR3 is CASWGQGRYEQYF. DNA of the CDR3: TGCGCCAGCTGGGGACAGGGAAGGTACGAGCAGTACTTC. The chain recombines TRBV23-1 with TRBJ2-7; 9 bases are a match to TRBD1. TRBV23-1 is classed as an ORF, of uncertain function. After removal of 8 bases from V and 4 bases from J, the junction contained 6 bases not matched to a gene. The CDR3 spans 13 residues.

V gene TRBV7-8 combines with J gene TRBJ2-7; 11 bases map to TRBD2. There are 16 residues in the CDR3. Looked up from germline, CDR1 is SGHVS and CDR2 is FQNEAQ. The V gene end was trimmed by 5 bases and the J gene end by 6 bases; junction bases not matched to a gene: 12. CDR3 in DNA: TGTGCCAGCAGCCCCCTAGCGGGAGGCCTTCTTTTCGAGCAGTACTTC. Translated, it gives CASSPLAGGLLFEQYF.

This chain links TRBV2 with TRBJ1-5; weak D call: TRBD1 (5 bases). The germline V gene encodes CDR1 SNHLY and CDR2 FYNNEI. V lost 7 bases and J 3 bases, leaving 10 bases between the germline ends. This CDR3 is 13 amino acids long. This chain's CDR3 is CASTRQNNQPQHF. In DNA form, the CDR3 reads TGTGCCAGCACAAGACAGAACAATCAGCCCCAGCATTTT.

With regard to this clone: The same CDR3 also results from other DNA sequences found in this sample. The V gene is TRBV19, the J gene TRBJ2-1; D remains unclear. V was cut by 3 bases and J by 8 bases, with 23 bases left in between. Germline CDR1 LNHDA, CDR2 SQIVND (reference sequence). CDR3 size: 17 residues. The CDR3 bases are TGTGCCAGTAGTATTCTCGGGCCTGTGTCTCCTCCCGATGAGCAGTTCTTC. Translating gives CASSILGPVSPPDEQFF.

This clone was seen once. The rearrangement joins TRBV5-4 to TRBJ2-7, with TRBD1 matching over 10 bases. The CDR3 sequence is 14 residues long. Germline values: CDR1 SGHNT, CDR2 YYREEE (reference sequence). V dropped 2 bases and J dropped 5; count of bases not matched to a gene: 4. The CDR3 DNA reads TGTGCCAGCAGCTTCCCGGACAGGGGGGACGAGCAGTACTTC. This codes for CASSFPDRGDEQYF.

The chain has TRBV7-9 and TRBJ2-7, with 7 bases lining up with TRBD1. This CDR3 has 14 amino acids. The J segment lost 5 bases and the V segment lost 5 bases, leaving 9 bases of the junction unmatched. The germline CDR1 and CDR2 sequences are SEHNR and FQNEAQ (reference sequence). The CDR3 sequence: CASSPRQGADEQYF. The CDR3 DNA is TGTGCCAGCAGCCCACGACAGGGTGCCGACGAGCAGTACTTC.

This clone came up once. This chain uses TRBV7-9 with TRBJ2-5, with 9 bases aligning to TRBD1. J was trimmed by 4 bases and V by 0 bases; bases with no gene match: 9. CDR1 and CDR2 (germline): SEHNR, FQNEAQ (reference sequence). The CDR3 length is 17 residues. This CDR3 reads CASSLAFSDRGAETQYF. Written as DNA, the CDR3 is TGTGCCAGCAGCTTAGCTTTTAGCGACAGGGGGGCAGAGACCCAGTACTTC.

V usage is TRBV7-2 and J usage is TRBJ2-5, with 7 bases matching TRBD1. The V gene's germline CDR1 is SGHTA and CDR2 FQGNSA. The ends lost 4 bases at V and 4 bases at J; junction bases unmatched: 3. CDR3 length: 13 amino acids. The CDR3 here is CASSSGQAETQYF. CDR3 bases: TGTGCCAGCAGCTCTGGACAGGCAGAGACCCAGTACTTC.

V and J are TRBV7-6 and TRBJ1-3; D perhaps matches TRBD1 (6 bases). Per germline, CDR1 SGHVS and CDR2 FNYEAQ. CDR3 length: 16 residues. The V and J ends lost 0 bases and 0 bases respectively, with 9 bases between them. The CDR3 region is CASSLAGASSGNTIYF. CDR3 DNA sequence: TGTGCCAGCAGCTTAGCGGGGGCAAGCTCTGGAAACACCATATATTTT.

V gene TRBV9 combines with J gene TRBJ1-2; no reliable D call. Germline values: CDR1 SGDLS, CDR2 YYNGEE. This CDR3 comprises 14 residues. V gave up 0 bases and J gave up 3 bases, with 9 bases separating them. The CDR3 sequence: CASSVEERHYGYTF. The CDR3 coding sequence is TGTGCCAGCAGCGTAGAGGAGCGTCACTATGGCTACACCTTC. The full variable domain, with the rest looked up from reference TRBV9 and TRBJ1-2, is DSGVTQTPKHLITATGQRVTLRCSPRSGDLSVYWYQQSLDQGLQFLIQYYNGEERAKGNILERFSAQQFPDLHSELNLSSLELGDSALYFCASSVEERHYGYTFGSGTRLTVV.

The DNA for the CDR3 is TGTGCCAGCAGCTTATTAGAGGGGGCGAGCTATGGCTACACCTTC. It is translated as CASSLLEGASYGYTF. The J gene is TRBJ1-2, the V gene TRBV7-6, with TRBD1 identical over 7 bases. The V gene's germline CDR1 is SGHVS and CDR2 FNYEAQ. The CDR3 covers 15 residues. With V trimmed by 2 bases and J by 4 bases, 7 bases remained unmatched.

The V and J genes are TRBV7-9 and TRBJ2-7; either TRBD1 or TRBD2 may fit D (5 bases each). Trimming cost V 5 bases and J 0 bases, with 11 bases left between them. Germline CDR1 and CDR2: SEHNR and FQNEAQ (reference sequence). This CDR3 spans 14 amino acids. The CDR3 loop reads CASSRDGDSYEQYF. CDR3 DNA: TGTGCCAGCAGCAGGGACGGAGACTCCTACGAGCAGTACTTC. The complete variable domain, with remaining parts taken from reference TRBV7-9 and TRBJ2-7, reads DTGVSQNPRHKITKRGQNVTFRCDPISEHNRLYWYRQTLGQGPEFLTYFQNEAQLEKSRLLSDRFSAERPKGSFSTLEIQRTEQGDSAMYLCASSRDGDSYEQYFGPGTRLTVT.

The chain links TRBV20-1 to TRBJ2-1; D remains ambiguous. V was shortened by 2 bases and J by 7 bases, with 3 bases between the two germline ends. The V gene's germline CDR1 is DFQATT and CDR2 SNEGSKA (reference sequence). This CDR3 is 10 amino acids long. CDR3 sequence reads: CSARLNEQFF. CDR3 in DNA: TGCAGTGCTAGACTGAATGAGCAGTTCTTC.

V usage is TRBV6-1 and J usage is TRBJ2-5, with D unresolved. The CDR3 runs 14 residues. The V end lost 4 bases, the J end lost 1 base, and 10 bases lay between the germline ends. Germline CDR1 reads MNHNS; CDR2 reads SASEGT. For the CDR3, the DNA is TGTGCCAGCAGTGTCAGCAGGACCCAAGAGACCCAGTACTTC. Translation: CASSVSRTQETQYF.

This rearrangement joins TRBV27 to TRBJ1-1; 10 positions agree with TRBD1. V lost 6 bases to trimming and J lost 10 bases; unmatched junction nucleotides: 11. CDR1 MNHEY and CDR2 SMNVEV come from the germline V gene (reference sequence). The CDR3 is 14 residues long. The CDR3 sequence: CASRTRDRGFGAFF. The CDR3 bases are TGTGCCAGCAGGACCCGGGACAGGGGCTTCGGAGCTTTCTTT.

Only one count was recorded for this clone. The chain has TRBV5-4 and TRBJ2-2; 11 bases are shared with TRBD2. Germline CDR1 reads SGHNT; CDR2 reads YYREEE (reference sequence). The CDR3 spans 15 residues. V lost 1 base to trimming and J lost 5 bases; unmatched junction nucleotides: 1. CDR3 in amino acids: CASSLLAGGTGELFF. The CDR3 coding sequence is TGTGCCAGCAGCTTGCTAGCGGGAGGTACCGGGGAGCTGTTTTTT.